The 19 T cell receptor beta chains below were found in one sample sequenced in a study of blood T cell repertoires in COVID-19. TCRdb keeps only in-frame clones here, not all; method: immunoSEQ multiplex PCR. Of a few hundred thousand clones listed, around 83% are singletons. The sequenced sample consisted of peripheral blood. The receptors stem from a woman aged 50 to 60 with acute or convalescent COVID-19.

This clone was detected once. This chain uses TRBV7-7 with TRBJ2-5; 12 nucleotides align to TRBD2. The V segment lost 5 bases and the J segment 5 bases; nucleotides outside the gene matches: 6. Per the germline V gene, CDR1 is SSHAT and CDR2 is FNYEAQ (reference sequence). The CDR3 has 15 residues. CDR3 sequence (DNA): TGTGCCAGCAGCCCCCTAGCGGGGGGGCCCGAGACCCAGTACTTC. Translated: CASSPLAGGPETQYF.

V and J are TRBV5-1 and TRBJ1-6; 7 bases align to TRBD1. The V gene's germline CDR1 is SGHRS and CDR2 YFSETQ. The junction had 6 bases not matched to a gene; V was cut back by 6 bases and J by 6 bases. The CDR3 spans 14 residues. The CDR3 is CASNTGDGNSPLHF. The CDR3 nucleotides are TGCGCCAGCAATACAGGGGACGGTAATTCACCCCTCCACTTT.

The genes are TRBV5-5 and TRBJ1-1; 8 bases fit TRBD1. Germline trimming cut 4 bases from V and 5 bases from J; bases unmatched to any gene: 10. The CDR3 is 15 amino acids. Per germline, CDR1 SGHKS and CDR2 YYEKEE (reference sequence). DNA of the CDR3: TGTGCCAGCAGCCAACAGACAGGGGTAGGAACTGAAGCTTTCTTT. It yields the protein CASSQQTGVGTEAFF. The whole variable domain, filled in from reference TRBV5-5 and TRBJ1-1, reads DAGVTQSPTHLIKTRGQQVTLRCSPISGHKSVSWYQQVLGQGPQFIFQYYEKEERGRGNFPDRFSARQFPNYSSELNVNALLLGDSALYLCASSQQTGVGTEAFFGQGTRLTVV.

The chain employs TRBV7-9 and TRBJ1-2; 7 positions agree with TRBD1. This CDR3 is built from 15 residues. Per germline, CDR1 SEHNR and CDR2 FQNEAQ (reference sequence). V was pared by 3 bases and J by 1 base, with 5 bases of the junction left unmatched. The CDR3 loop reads CASSLGTGDNYGYTF. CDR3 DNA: TGTGCCAGCAGCTTGGGTACAGGGGATAACTATGGCTACACCTTC. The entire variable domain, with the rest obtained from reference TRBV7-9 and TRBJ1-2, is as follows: DTGVSQNPRHKITKRGQNVTFRCDPISEHNRLYWYRQTLGQGPEFLTYFQNEAQLEKSRLLSDRFSAERPKGSFSTLEIQRTEQGDSAMYLCASSLGTGDNYGYTFGSGTRLTVV.

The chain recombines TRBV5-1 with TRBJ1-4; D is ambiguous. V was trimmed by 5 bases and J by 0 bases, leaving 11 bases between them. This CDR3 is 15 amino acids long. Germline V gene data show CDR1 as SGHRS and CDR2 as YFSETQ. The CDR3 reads CASRDLRATNEKLFF. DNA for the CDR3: TGCGCCAGCAGGGATCTTCGGGCAACTAATGAAAAACTGTTTTTT.

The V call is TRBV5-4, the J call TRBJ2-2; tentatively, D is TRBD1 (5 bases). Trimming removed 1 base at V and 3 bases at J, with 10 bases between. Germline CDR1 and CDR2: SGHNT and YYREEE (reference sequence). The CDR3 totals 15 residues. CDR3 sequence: CASSLLGLDTGELFF. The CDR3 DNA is TGTGCCAGCAGCTTGTTGGGGCTGGACACCGGGGAGCTGTTTTTT.

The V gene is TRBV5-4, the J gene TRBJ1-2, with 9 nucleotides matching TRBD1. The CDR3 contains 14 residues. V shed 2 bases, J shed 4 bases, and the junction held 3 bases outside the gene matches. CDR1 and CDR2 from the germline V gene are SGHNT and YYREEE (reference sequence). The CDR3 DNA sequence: TGTGCCAGCAGCTTTACAGGGGGCCTCTATGGCTACACCTTC. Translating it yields CASSFTGGLYGYTF.

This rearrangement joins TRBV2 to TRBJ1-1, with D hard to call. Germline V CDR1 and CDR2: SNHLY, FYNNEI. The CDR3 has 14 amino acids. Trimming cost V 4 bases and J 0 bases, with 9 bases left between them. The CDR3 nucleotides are TGTGCCAGCAGTGGCACAGACATGAACACTGAAGCTTTCTTT. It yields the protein CASSGTDMNTEAFF. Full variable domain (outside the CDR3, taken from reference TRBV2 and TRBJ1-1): EPEVTQTPSHQVTQMGQEVILRCVPISNHLYFYWYRQILGQKVEFLVSFYNNEISEKSEIFDDQFSVERPDGSNFTLKIRSTKLEDSAMYFCASSGTDMNTEAFFGQGTRLTVV.

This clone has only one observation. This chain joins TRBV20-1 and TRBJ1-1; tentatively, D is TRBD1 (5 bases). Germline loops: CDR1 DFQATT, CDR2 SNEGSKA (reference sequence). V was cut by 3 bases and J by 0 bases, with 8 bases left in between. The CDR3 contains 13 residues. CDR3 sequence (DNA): TGCAGTGCTAGTTGGGGGGTGAACACTGAAGCTTTCTTT. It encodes CSASWGVNTEAFF.

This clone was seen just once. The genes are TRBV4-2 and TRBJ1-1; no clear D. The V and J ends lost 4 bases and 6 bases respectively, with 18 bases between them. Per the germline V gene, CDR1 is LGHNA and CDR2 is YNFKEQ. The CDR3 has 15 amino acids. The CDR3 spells CASSLERGSVPEAFF. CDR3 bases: TGTGCCAGCAGCCTCGAGCGAGGGTCGGTCCCTGAAGCTTTCTTT.

CDR3: CASSLNKADYGYTF. CDR3 DNA: TGTGCCAGCAGCCTTAATAAAGCTGACTATGGCTACACCTTC. The V gene is TRBV6-5, the J gene TRBJ1-2; no clear D. Germline V gene lookup returns CDR1 MNHEY and CDR2 SVGAGI. This CDR3 comprises 14 residues. V was shortened by 6 bases and J by 3 bases, with 14 bases between the two germline ends.

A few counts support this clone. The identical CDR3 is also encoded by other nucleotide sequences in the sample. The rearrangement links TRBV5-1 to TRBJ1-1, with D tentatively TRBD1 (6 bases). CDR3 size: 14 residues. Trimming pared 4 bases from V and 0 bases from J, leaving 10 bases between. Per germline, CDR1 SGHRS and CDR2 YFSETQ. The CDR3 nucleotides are TGCGCCAGCAGCCCCGGGACACTGAACACTGAAGCTTTCTTT. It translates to CASSPGTLNTEAFF.

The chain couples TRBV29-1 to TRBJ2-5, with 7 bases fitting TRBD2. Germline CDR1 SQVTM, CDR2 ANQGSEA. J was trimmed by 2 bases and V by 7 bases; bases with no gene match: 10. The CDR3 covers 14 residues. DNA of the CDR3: TGCAGCGCTAACGGGGGGTTGTGGCAAGAGACCCAGTACTTC. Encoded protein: CSANGGLWQETQYF.

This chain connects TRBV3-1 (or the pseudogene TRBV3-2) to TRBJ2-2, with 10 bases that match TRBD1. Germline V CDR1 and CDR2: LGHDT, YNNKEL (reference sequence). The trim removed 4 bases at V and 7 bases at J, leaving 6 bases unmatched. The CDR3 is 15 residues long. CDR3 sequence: CASSPRTGGDGELFF. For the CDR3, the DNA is TGTGCCAGCAGCCCTCGGACAGGGGGAGACGGGGAGCTGTTTTTT.

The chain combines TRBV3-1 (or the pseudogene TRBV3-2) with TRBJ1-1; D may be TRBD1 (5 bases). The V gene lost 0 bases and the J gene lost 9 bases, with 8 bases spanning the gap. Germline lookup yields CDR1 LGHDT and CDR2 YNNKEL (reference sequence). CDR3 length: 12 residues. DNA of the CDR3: TGTGCCAGCAGCCAAGAACGGGGGAAAGCTTTCTTT. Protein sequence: CASSQERGKAFF.

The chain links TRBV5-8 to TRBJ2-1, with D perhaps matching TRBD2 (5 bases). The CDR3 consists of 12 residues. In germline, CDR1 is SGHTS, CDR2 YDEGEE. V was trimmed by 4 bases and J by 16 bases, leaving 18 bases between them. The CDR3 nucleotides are TGTGCCAGCAGCCTTCCGGGAACCTACGAATTCTTC. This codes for CASSLPGTYEFF.

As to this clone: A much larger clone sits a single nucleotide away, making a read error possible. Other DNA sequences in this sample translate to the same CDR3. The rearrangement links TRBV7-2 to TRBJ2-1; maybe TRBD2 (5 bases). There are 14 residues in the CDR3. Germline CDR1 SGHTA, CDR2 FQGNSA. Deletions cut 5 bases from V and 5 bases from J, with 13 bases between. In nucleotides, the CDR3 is TGTGCCAGCAGCCCTGGACGGGATAACAATGAGCAGTTCTTC. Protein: CASSPGRDNNEQFF.

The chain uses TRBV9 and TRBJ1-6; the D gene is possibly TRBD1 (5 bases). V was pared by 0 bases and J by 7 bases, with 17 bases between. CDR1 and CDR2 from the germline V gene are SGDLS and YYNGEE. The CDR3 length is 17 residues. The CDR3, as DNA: TGTGCCAGCAGCGTAGAACCTGAGGCGGGGGTGAATTCACCCCTCCACTTT. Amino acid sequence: CASSVEPEAGVNSPLHF.

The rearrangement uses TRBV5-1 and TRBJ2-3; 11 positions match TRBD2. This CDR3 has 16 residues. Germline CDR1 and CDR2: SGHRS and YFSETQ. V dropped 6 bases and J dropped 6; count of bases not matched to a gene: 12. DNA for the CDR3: TGCGCCAGCACCGTGACTAGCGGGACGGGTTCGGATACGCAGTATTTT. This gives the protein CASTVTSGTGSDTQYF.